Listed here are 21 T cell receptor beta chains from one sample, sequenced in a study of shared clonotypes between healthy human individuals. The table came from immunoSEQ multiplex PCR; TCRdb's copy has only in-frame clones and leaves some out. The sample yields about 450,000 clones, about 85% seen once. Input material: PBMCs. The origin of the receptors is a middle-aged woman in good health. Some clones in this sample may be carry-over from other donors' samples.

This CDR3 is CASSYQSQETQYF. The CDR3 DNA sequence: TGTGCCAGCAGTTATCAATCCCAAGAGACCCAGTACTTC. The genes are TRBV28 and TRBJ2-5; D unclear. The CDR3 loop spans 13 amino acids. V was cut by 4 bases and J by 1 base, with 7 bases left in between. CDR1 MDHEN and CDR2 SYDVKM come from the germline V gene.

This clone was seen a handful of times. The CDR3, as DNA: TGTGCCAGCAGTGCTCAGGGACGAGAGACCCAGTACTTC. Translation gives CASSAQGRETQYF. This rearrangement joins TRBV6-1 to TRBJ2-5; D possibly uses TRBD1 or TRBD2 (5 bases each). Deletions cut 4 bases from V and 4 bases from J, with 10 bases between. The length of the CDR3 is 13 residues. The germline gives CDR1 MNHNS, CDR2 SASEGT.

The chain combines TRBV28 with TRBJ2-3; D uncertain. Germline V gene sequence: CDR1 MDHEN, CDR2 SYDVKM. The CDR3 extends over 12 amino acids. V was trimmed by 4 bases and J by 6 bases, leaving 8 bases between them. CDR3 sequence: CASSSNSDTQYF. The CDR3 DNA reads TGTGCCAGCAGTTCGAACAGCGATACGCAGTATTTT.

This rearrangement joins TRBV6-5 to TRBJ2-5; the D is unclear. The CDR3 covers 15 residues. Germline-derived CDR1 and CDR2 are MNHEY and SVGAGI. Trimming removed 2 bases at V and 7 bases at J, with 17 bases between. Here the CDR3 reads CASSYTEPLSGTQYF. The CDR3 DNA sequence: TGTGCCAGCAGTTACACGGAACCACTTTCGGGGACCCAGTACTTC.

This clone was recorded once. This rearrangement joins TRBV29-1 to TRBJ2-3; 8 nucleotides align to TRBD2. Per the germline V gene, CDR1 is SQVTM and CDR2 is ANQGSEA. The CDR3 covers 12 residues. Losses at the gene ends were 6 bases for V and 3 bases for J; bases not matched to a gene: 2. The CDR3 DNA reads TGCAGCGTCCGGGAGGGGACAGATACGCAGTATTTT. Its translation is CSVREGTDTQYF.

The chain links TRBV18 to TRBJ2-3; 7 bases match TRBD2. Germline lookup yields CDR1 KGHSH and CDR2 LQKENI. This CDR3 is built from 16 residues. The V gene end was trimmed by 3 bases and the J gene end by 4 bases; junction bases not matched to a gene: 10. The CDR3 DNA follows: TGTGCCAGCTCACCGAATAGCGGGTTTCCCCCAGATACGCAGTATTTT. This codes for CASSPNSGFPPDTQYF.

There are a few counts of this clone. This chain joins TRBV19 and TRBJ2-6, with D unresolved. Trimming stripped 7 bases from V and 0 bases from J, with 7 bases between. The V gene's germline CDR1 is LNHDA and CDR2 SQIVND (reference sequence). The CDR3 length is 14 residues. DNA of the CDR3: TGTGCCAGTACCCTAAACTCTGGGGCCAACGTCCTGACTTTC. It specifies CASTLNSGANVLTF. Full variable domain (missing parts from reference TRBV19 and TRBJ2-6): DGGITQSPKYLFRKEGQNVTLSCEQNLNHDAMYWYRQDPGQGLRLIYYSQIVNDFQKGDIAEGYSVSREKKESFPLTVTSAQKNPTAFYLCASTLNSGANVLTFGAGSRLTVL.

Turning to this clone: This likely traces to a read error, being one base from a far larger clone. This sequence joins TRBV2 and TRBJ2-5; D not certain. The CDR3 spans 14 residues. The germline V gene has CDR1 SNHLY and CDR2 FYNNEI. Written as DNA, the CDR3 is TGTGCCAGCATGGGCCCCCCCCGCGCGGAGACCCAGCACTTC. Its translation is CASMGPPRAETQHF.

CDR3 DNA sequence: TGTGCCAGCAGCCCCTTCGGGGCGGATGAGCAGTTCTTC. Protein product: CASSPFGADEQFF. The chain joins TRBV9 to TRBJ2-1; D possibly uses TRBD1 or TRBD2 (5 bases each). V lost 4 bases and J 8 bases, leaving 13 bases between the germline ends. Germline V gives CDR1 SGDLS, CDR2 YYNGEE. The CDR3 extends over 13 amino acids.

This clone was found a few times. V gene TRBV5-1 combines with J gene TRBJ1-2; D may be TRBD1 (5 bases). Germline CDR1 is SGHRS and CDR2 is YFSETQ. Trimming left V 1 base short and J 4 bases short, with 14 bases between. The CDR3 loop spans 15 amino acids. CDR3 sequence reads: CASSLTEGLVYGYTF. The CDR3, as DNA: TGCGCCAGCAGCTTGACTGAGGGACTAGTCTATGGCTACACCTTC.

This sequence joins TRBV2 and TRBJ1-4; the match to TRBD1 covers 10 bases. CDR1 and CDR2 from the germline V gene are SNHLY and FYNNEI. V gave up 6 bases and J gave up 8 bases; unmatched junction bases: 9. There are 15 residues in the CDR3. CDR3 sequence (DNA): TGTGCCAGCAGATGGGGGACAGGGGTTCGGGAAAAACTGTTTTTT. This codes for CASRWGTGVREKLFF.

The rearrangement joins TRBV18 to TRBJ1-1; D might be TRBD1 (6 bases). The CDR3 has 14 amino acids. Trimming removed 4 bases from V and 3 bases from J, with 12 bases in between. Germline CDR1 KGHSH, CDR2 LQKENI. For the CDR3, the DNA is TGTGCCAGCTCACTGGGAACAGGGTACACTGAAGCTTTCTTT. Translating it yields CASSLGTGYTEAFF.

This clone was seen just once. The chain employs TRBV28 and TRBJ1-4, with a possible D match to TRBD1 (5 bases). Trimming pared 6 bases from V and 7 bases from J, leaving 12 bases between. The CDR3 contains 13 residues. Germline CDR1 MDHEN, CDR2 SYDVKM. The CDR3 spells CASSPWGVEKLFF. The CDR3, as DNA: TGTGCCAGCAGCCCTTGGGGGGTTGAAAAACTGTTTTTT.

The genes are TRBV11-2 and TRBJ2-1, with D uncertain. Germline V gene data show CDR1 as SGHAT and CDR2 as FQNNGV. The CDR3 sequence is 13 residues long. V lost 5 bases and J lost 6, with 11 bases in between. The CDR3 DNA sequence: TGTGCCAGCAGCAAGATCTCGTCCAATGAGCAGTTCTTC. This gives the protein CASSKISSNEQFF.

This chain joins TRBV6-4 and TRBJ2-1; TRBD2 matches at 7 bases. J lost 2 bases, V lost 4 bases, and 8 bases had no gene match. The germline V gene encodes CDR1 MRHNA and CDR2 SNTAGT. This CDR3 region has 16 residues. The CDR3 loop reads CASSGFGGGPYNEQFF. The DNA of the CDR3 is TGTGCCAGCAGTGGCTTTGGGGGAGGGCCCTACAATGAGCAGTTCTTC.

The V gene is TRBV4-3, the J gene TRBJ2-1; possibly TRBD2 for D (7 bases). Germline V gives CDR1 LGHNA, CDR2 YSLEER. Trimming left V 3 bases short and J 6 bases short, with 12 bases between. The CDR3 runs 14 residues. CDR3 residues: CASSHQGRGNEQFF. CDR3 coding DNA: TGCGCCAGCAGCCACCAGGGGAGGGGCAATGAGCAGTTCTTC.

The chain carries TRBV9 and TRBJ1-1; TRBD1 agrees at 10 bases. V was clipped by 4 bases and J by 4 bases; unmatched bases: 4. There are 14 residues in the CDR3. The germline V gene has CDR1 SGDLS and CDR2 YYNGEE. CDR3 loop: CASSRQGAGTEAFF. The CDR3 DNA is TGTGCCAGCAGCCGACAGGGGGCAGGCACTGAAGCTTTCTTT.

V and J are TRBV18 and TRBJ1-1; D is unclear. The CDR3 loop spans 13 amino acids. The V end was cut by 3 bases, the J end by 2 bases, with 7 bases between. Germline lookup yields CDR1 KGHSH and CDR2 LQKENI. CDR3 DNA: TGTGCCAGCTCACCTTCCACTAACACTGAAGCTTTCTTT. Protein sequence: CASSPSTNTEAFF.

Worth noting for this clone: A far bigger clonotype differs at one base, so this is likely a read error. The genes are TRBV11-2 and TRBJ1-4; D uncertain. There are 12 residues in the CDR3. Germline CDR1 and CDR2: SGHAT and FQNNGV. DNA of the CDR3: TGTGCCAGCAGCTTATGGAGGGAAAAACTGCTTTTT. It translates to CASSLWREKLLF.

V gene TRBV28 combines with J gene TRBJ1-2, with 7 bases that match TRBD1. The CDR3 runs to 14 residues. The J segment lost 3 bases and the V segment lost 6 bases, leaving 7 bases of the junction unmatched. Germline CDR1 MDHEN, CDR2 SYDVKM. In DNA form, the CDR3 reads TGTGCCAGCAGCGGGAGGGGGCGTCACTATGGCTACACCTTC. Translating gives CASSGRGRHYGYTF.

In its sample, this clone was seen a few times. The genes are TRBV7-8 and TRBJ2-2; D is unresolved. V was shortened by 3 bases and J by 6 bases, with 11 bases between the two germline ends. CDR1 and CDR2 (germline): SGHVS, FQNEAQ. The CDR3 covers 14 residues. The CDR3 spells CASSLGRQAGELFF. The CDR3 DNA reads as TGTGCCAGCAGCTTGGGTCGGCAGGCCGGGGAGCTGTTTTTT.